Listed below are T cell receptor beta chains from one sample, sequenced in a study of T cells in Graves' hyperthyroidism and ophthalmopathy. Each CDR3 protein gets one entry after TCRdb re-called the multiplex PCR reads with MiXCR. The data contain hundreds of thousands of distinct CDR3 sequences, around 13% of them singletons. The specimen was blood. Receptors originate from a woman aged 45-59 years with Graves' ophthalmopathy. Both conserved end residues are part of each CDR3. A D gene is named only where the DNA matches it firmly. The listing skips clone size in some rows; elsewhere it reads once, few, many or a size class.

v_call,j_call,clone_size,d_call,cdr3_aa,cdr3_nt
TRBV6-1,TRBJ1-6,few,.,CASSPRPGNSPLHF,TGTGCCAGCAGTCCAAGGCCGGGGAATTCACCCCTCCACTTT
TRBV30,TRBJ2-7,many,.,CAWSQSSYEQYF,TGTGCCTGGTCCCAGAGCTCCTACGAGCAGTACTTC
TRBV2,TRBJ2-1,many,TRBD2,CASRGLAGGPNEQFF,TGTGCCAGCAGGGGACTAGCGGGAGGTCCTAATGAGCAGTTCTTC
TRBV29-1,TRBJ1-2,many,TRBD1,CSVDGQGWYGYTF,TGCAGCGTTGATGGACAGGGGTGGTATGGCTACACCTTC
TRBV7-6,TRBJ2-7,many,TRBD2,CASSGSGLAGPYEQYF,TGTGCCAGCAGCGGCTCGGGACTAGCGGGGCCCTACGAGCAGTACTTC
TRBV2,TRBJ2-5,many,TRBD2,CASSGGRAQETQYF,TGTGCCAGCAGTGGTGGGAGGGCCCAAGAGACCCAGTACTTC
TRBV30,TRBJ1-2,many,TRBD1,CAWSGQGWDGYTF,TGTGCCTGGAGTGGACAGGGTTGGGATGGCTACACCTTC
TRBV3-1,TRBJ1-2,many,TRBD1,CASSPGQEWSDYGYTF,TGTGCCAGCAGCCCCGGACAGGAGTGGTCTGACTATGGCTACACCTTC
TRBV6-1,TRBJ1-5,many,.,CASSPGVGNQPQHF,TGTGCCAGCAGCCCGGGTGTAGGGAATCAGCCCCAGCATTTT
TRBV7-9,TRBJ2-2,.,.,CASSLAWDLKRGTNTGELFF,TGTGCCAGCAGCTTAGCTTGGGACCTCAAAAGGGGAACGAACACCGGGGAGCTGTTTTTT
TRBV12-3/TRBV12-4,TRBJ2-6,.,.,CASNPRQARPSGANVLTF,TGTGCCAGCAACCCCCGACAGGCACGACCATCTGGGGCCAACGTCCTGACTTTC
TRBV19,TRBJ2-3,.,TRBD2,CASSIASTSGSTDTQYF,TGTGCCAGTAGTATAGCATCGACTAGCGGGAGCACAGATACGCAGTATTTT
TRBV7-6,TRBJ2-7,few,TRBD1,CASSLGGQGDEQYF,TGTGCCAGCAGCTTAGGTGGACAGGGGGACGAGCAGTACTTC
TRBV18,TRBJ1-3,many,.,CASSPRVAPSGNTIYF,TGTGCCAGCTCACCACGGGTAGCCCCTTCTGGAAACACCATATATTTT
TRBV5-5,TRBJ2-2,.,TRBD2,CASSPSGIGTGELFF,TGTGCCAGCAGCCCTAGCGGGATTGGCACCGGGGAGCTGTTTTTT
TRBV24-1,TRBJ2-1,many,TRBD2,CATSDRTSGRDGYNEQFF,TGTGCCACCAGTGATAGAACTAGCGGGAGGGACGGGTACAATGAGCAGTTCTTC
TRBV7-2,TRBJ1-1,many,.,CASSLAGSAYTEAFF,TGTGCCAGCAGCTTAGCGGGATCGGCGTACACTGAAGCTTTCTTT
TRBV18,TRBJ2-7,.,.,CASSPEDNYYEQYF,TGTGCCAGCTCACCAGAGGACAATTACTACGAGCAGTACTTC
TRBV7-8,TRBJ2-2,many,TRBD1,CASSVVGLPGQGSGGELFF,TGTGCCAGCAGTGTTGTGGGCCTCCCGGGACAGGGAAGTGGCGGGGAGCTGTTTTTT
TRBV7-8,TRBJ2-1,many,TRBD2,CASTGTSVYNEQFF,TGTGCCAGCACCGGGACTAGCGTGTACAATGAGCAGTTCTTC
TRBV4-1,TRBJ1-1,.,.,CASSQDLRAETNTEAFF,TGCGCCAGCAGCCAAGATCTTCGGGCAGAAACTAACACTGAAGCTTTCTTT
TRBV11-3,TRBJ2-7,many,TRBD1,CASSQTGGREQYF,TGTGCCAGCAGCCAAACAGGGGGTCGGGAGCAGTACTTC
TRBV6-1,TRBJ1-2,.,TRBD1,CASSPSTGAGGYTF,TGTGCCAGCAGCCCCTCGACAGGGGCGGGTGGCTACACCTTC
TRBV5-1,TRBJ2-1,.,.,CASSLIASLRVRNEQFF,TGCGCCAGCAGCTTGATAGCTAGCCTTAGGGTTCGGAATGAGCAGTTCTTC
TRBV7-9,TRBJ2-7,many,.,CASIGQSSYEQYF,TGTGCCAGCATCGGACAGAGCTCCTACGAGCAGTACTTC
TRBV5-1,TRBJ2-3,many,TRBD1,CASSFSDRADTQYF,TGCGCCAGCAGCTTTTCCGACAGGGCTGATACGCAGTATTTT
TRBV28,TRBJ1-1,many,.,CASRKGGDFMDTEAFF,TGTGCCAGCAGGAAGGGTGGGGATTTTATGGACACTGAAGCTTTCTTT
TRBV9,TRBJ2-3,few,.,CASSVDHRPSTDTQYF,TGTGCCAGCAGCGTAGATCACAGGCCTAGCACAGATACGCAGTATTTT
TRBV6-1,TRBJ2-7,few,.,CASSDTPRRYEQYF,TGTGCCAGCAGTGATACCCCGCGGAGGTACGAGCAGTACTTC
TRBV12-3/TRBV12-4,TRBJ1-1,many,TRBD1,CASINWDRGGTEAFF,TGTGCCAGCATAAACTGGGACAGGGGTGGGACTGAAGCTTTCTTT
TRBV6-2/TRBV6-3,TRBJ1-5,.,.,CASSSTRRGNQPQHF,TGTGCCAGCAGCTCTACACGGCGGGGGAATCAGCCCCAGCATTTT
TRBV29-1,TRBJ2-7,.,.,CSVDLALGEQYF,TGCAGCGTTGATCTAGCTCTGGGGGAGCAGTACTTC
TRBV20-1,TRBJ2-5,few,TRBD2,CSARTPIWTSGQETQYF,TGCAGTGCTCGCACCCCTATTTGGACTAGCGGGCAAGAGACCCAGTACTTC
TRBV15,TRBJ2-7,few,.,CATSRDLGYEQYF,TGTGCCACCAGCAGAGATCTTGGCTACGAGCAGTACTTC
TRBV20-1,TRBJ1-2,many,TRBD1,CSASQGQGRDYTF,TGCAGTGCTAGCCAGGGACAGGGGAGAGACTACACCTTC
TRBV19,TRBJ2-1,.,TRBD2,CASSIVHSGIAGVRNEQFF,TGTGCCAGTAGTATAGTTCATTCGGGTATAGCGGGAGTGAGGAATGAGCAGTTCTTC
TRBV6-1,TRBJ1-6,few,.,CASSTRDNNSPLHF,TGTGCCAGCAGCACCCGGGATAATAATTCACCCCTCCACTTT
TRBV24-1,TRBJ2-6,few,.,CAVQEGSGANVLTF,TGTGCCGTCCAGGAGGGCTCTGGGGCCAACGTCCTGACTTTC
TRBV11-3,TRBJ2-1,many,TRBD2,CASSLTRTSGNSYNEQFF,TGTGCCAGCAGCTTAACGCGGACTAGCGGCAATTCCTACAATGAGCAGTTCTTC
TRBV7-2,TRBJ2-1,many,TRBD2,CASSLVRGRRLDNEQFF,TGTGCCAGCAGCTTAGTCCGCGGGAGGCGCCTAGACAATGAGCAGTTCTTC
TRBV12-3/TRBV12-4,TRBJ2-1,many,.,CASSPVFRGNEQFF,TGTGCCAGCAGTCCCGTTTTCAGAGGCAATGAGCAGTTCTTC
TRBV30,TRBJ2-1,.,.,CAWSTGTKDNEQLF,TGTGCCTGGAGCACCGGGACAAAAGACAATGAGCAGCTCTTC
TRBV7-9,TRBJ2-5,few,TRBD2,CASSPGTSGLGETQYF,TGTGCCAGCAGCCCCGGGACTAGCGGGCTCGGAGAGACCCAGTACTTC
TRBV7-2,TRBJ2-5,many,.,CASSSLGRGGTQYF,TGTGCCAGCAGCTCCCTCGGACGGGGTGGGACCCAGTACTTC